This T cell receptor beta chain stems from a study of regulatory T cells in long-lasting Graves disease. Investigators prepared the TCR beta libraries by applying iRepertoire HTBI primers and Arm-PCR of CDR3 regions. TCRdb re-derived calls from the multiplex PCR reads in MiXCR, one entry per CDR3 protein. The sample yields about 290,000 distinct CDR3 sequences, approximately 20% seen once. The CDR3 spans 18 residues. The germline V and J ends were trimmed by 0 bases and 1 base, with 13 bases remaining between them. CDR1 and CDR2 (germline): MNHEY, SVGEGT. Study findings and constraints: TRBV28, TRBJ1-2 and TRBJ2-5 were favored in persistent disease.

This clonotype was seen a few times. Its cognate antigen is unknown. Time point denoted: persistent/refractory GD, antithyroid drugs over 5 years with positive TRAb. PBMCs were the source of the RNA used for TCR sequencing. The TCR sequence derives from a female donor with Graves disease. The rearrangement uses TRBV6-2 or TRBV6-3 and TRBJ2-6; D is possibly TRBD2 (5 bases). The sample consisted of peripheral blood mononuclear cells (PBMCs), taken when the disease was refractory, from a patient treated with antithyroid drugs. CDR3 sequence reads: CASSYSRDPVSGANVLTF. The CDR3 DNA follows: TGTGCCAGCAGTTACTCGAGGGATCCCGTTTCTGGGGCCAACGTCCTGACTTTC.